The sequence of this TCR beta chain was determined in a study of T cells in Graves' hyperthyroidism and ophthalmopathy. Amplification yielded TCR beta CDR3 regions, with RNA transcripts as the source. The HTBI primer set was used in a first-round RT-PCR of the TCR CDR3. TCRdb reprocessed the multiplex PCR reads with MiXCR, giving one entry per CDR3 protein. Found here are under 450,000 distinct CDR3 sequences, roughly 14% of them singletons; the top ten hold over 7.5%. The germline V gene has CDR1 MNHEY and CDR2 SVGEGT. J gave up 6 bases and V 6 bases, and 11 bases lay outside the gene matches. The CDR3 is made up of 16 amino acids.

This receptor was identified in a woman younger than 30 with Graves' hyperthyroidism. V usage is TRBV6-2 or TRBV6-3 and J usage is TRBJ2-1, with 10 bases lining up with TRBD1. Material for sequencing was blood. The CDR3 sequence: CASSGTGTGDFNEQFF. DNA for the CDR3: TGTGCCAGCAGCGGAACCGGGACAGGGGATTTCAATGAGCAGTTCTTC.